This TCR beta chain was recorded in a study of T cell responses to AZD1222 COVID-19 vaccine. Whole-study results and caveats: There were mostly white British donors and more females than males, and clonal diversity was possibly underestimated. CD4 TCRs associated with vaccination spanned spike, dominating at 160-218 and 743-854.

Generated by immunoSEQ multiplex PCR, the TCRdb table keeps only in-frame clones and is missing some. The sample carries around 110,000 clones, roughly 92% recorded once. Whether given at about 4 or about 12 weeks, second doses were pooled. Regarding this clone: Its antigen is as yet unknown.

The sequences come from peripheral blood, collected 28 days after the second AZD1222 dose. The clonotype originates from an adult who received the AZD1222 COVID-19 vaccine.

CDR3 amino acids: CASSRVREQFF. DNA for the CDR3: TGTGCCAGCAGCAGAGTACGTGAGCAGTTCTTC. This chain joins TRBV6-1 and TRBJ2-1; D call uncertain. The V and J ends lost 6 bases and 9 bases respectively, with 9 bases between them. The CDR3 loop spans 11 amino acids. CDR1 is MNHNS, CDR2 SASEGT, per germline.